This T cell receptor (beta chain) derives from a study of shared clonotypes between healthy human individuals. Study-wide findings and caveats: The four-donor shared clonotypes exceeded non-shared clonotypes in generation probability, with non-shared ones scoring lower.

With regard to this clone: Its antigen is undetermined.

Germline-derived CDR1 and CDR2 are MDHEN and SYDVKM. V was clipped by 5 bases and J by 7 bases, with 21 bases between them. The CDR3 totals 15 residues. Method: immunoSEQ multiplex PCR; TCRdb's copy keeps in-frame clones and lacks some. Among about 980,000 clones listed, more than 75% were seen once. This receptor was identified in a man younger than 35 in good health. The sequenced material came from memory CD4+ T cells sorted from blood. Regarding subset: CD45RA-negative fraction. The rearrangement uses TRBV28 and TRBJ2-7; D perhaps matches TRBD1 (6 bases). CDR3 in amino acids: CASSPTGPALFEQYF. Written as DNA, the CDR3 is TGTGCCAGCAGTCCGACAGGTCCGGCTTTATTTGAGCAGTACTTC.